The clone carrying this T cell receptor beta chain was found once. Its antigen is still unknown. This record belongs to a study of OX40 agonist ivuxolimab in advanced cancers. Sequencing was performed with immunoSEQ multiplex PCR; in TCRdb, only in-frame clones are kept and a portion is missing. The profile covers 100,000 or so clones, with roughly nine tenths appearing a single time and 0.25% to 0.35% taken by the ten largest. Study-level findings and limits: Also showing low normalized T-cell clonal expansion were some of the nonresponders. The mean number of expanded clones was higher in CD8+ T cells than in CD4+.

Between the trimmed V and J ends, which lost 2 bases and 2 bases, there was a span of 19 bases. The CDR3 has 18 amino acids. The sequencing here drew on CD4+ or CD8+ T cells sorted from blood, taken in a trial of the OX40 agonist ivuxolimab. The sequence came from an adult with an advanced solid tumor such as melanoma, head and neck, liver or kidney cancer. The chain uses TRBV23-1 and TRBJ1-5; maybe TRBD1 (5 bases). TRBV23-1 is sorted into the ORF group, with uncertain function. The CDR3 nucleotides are TGCGCCAGCAGTCAAATCATCGGGGCCCCCGGGCGCAATCAGCCCCAGCATTTT. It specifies CASSQIIGAPGRNQPQHF.